A single sample is the source of the 27 T cell receptor beta chains below, sequenced in a study of T-cell reconstitution after alpha-beta-depleted transplantation in children. Unique molecular identifiers were incorporated during preparation of the TCRbeta library. TCRdb re-called the PCR reads with MiXCR, one entry per CDR3 protein. This sample carries approximately 79,000 distinct CDR3 sequences, roughly 18% of them seen once, and the ten largest clones take around half. The material was PBMCs, mostly from graft donor cells, obtained 360 days after TCRalphabeta/CD19-depleted stem cell transplant. Receptor source: a male patient aged 2-15 years who had a stem cell transplant for acute lymphoblastic leukemia, so the T cells may come from the graft donor.

This clonotype was counted once. The chain joins TRBV6-1 to TRBJ2-2, with TRBD2 matching over 11 bases. The CDR3 loop spans 15 amino acids. Germline V lookup: CDR1 MNHNS, CDR2 SASEGT. Losses at the gene ends were 6 bases for V and 4 bases for J; bases not matched to a gene: 4. The CDR3 region has the DNA TGTGCCAGCAGATCCGGGACTAGCGGCACCGGGGAGCTGTTTTTT. Protein sequence: CASRSGTSGTGELFF.

V gene TRBV19 combines with J gene TRBJ2-1; D gene uncertain. The CDR3 has 14 amino acids. Trimming stripped 6 bases from V and 3 bases from J, with 12 bases between. Germline assignment: CDR1 LNHDA and CDR2 SQIVND (reference sequence). CDR3 DNA sequence: TGTGCCAGTAGGCTAACAGAATTCTACAATGAGCAGTTCTTC. This encodes CASRLTEFYNEQFF.

The V gene is TRBV7-9, the J gene TRBJ2-1; 8 nucleotides agree with TRBD2. Germline CDR1 SEHNR, CDR2 FQNEAQ (reference sequence). The CDR3 is made up of 15 amino acids. With V trimmed by 5 bases and J by 7 bases, 10 bases remained unmatched. CDR3 amino acids: CASSRRTSRFNEQFF. CDR3 coding DNA: TGTGCCAGCAGCCGGCGGACTAGCCGGTTTAATGAGCAGTTCTTC.

This chain links TRBV10-3 with TRBJ2-1; D unresolved. V lost 6 bases, J lost 5 bases, and 5 bases lay in between. This CDR3 is 11 amino acids long. Germline CDR1 and CDR2: ENHRY and SYGVKD. The CDR3 sequence is CAIRLNNEQFF. CDR3 nucleotide sequence: TGTGCCATCAGACTTAACAATGAGCAGTTCTTC.

The chain combines TRBV12-3 or TRBV12-4 with TRBJ2-7, with D maybe TRBD2 (6 bases). Between the trimmed V and J ends, which lost 3 bases and 9 bases, there was a span of 15 bases. This CDR3 region has 13 residues. The CDR3 DNA reads TGTGCCAGCAGTTTTAGGGTTTGGAGGGGGCAGTACTTC. This translates into CASSFRVWRGQYF.

The chain couples TRBV20-1 to TRBJ2-1, with TRBD2 matching over 10 bases. V was clipped by 4 bases and J by 9 bases; unmatched bases: 18. The germline V gene encodes CDR1 DFQATT and CDR2 SNEGSKA (reference sequence). This CDR3 region has 17 residues. CDR3 amino acids: CSATPWRGAGGPPEQFF. Here the CDR3 DNA reads TGCAGTGCTACCCCCTGGCGTGGAGCGGGAGGGCCTCCTGAGCAGTTCTTC.

The chain has TRBV6-5 and TRBJ1-2; D not certain. The CDR3 has 12 residues. Germline lookup yields CDR1 MNHEY and CDR2 SVGAGI. Between the trimmed V and J ends, which lost 7 bases and 4 bases, there was a span of 10 bases. CDR3 DNA sequence: TGTGCCAGCAACCTCAGGCCCTATGGCTACACCTTC. Translating gives CASNLRPYGYTF.

This clonotype was detected a few times. The rearrangement joins TRBV19 to TRBJ1-5, with unresolved D. V was cut by 10 bases and J by 7 bases, with 11 bases left in between. Germline loops: CDR1 LNHDA, CDR2 SQIVND (reference sequence). The CDR3 is 11 amino acids. The CDR3 loop is CATGGRQPQHF. For the CDR3, the DNA is TGTGCCACCGGAGGTCGGCAGCCCCAGCATTTT.

The V call is TRBV28, the J call TRBJ2-1, with 10 bases that match TRBD2. The CDR3 contains 16 residues. The V gene's germline CDR1 is MDHEN and CDR2 SYDVKM. Trimming took 2 bases from V and 9 from J; bases not matched to a gene: 10. CDR3 in DNA: TGTGCCAGCAGTTTACTCTTACTAGCGGGGCTCCGTGAGCAGTTCTTC. Translating gives CASSLLLLAGLREQFF.

This clonotype has just a few counts. The chain joins TRBV7-8 to TRBJ1-5, with 7 positions matching TRBD1. This CDR3 is 18 amino acids long. V was pared by 4 bases and J by 1 base, with 13 bases of the junction left unmatched. Germline lookup yields CDR1 SGHVS and CDR2 FQNEAQ. The CDR3 DNA follows: TGTGCCAGCAGCTGGACCTGGACAGGCGAAAAGAGCAATCAGCCCCAGCATTTT. This gives the protein CASSWTWTGEKSNQPQHF.

In this sample, this clonotype turned up a few times. V usage is TRBV12-3 or TRBV12-4 and J usage is TRBJ2-7; possibly TRBD1 or TRBD2 for D (5 bases each). The V and J ends lost 2 bases and 5 bases respectively, with 10 bases between them. The length of the CDR3 is 13 residues. In DNA, the CDR3 is TGTGCCAGCAGTTTAATGAGGGGCCACGAGCAGTACTTC. Protein: CASSLMRGHEQYF.

A word on this clonotype: The junction shows a germline mismatch at one end, possibly a read error. The chain is built from TRBV6-5 and TRBJ2-3, with 8 positions matching TRBD1. CDR3 size: 15 residues. In germline, CDR1 is MNHEY, CDR2 SVGAGI. CDR3 in amino acids: CASSYWDRQADTQYF. Here the CDR3 DNA reads TGTGCCAGCAGCTACTGGGACAGGCAGGCAGATACGCAGTATTTT.

This clonotype was found a few times. The chain has TRBV11-2 and TRBJ2-2, with TRBD2 matching 10 bases. This CDR3 is 23 amino acids long. V shed 0 bases and J 1 base; nucleotides not matched to a gene: 20. CDR1 SGHAT and CDR2 FQNNGV come from the germline V gene. The CDR3 loop is CASSLDLPFSGRVMGRNTGELFF. The CDR3 DNA follows: TGTGCCAGCAGCTTAGACCTTCCTTTCAGCGGGAGGGTCATGGGCAGGAACACCGGGGAGCTGTTTTTT.

The chain recombines TRBV29-1 with TRBJ2-7; 10 bases are a match to TRBD2. CDR3 length: 14 residues. Germline V gene data show CDR1 as SQVTM and CDR2 as ANQGSEA. The ends lost 4 bases at V and 4 bases at J; junction bases unmatched: 7. The CDR3 is CSVGRTSGIYEQYF. The CDR3 bases are TGCAGCGTTGGTCGTACTAGCGGGATTTACGAGCAGTACTTC.

In this sample, this clonotype turned up a few times. The chain joins TRBV5-5 to TRBJ2-1; 8 nucleotides align to TRBD2. The CDR3 runs 16 residues. V dropped 5 bases and J dropped 0; count of bases not matched to a gene: 7. CDR1 and CDR2 (germline): SGHKS, YYEKEE (reference sequence). CDR3 loop: CASSFSGDHSYNEQFF. The CDR3 nucleotides read TGTGCCAGCAGTTTTAGCGGGGACCACTCCTACAATGAGCAGTTCTTC.

This clonotype has a count of ten or more. The chain joins TRBV12-3 or TRBV12-4 to TRBJ1-1; D uncertain. This CDR3 is built from 14 residues. Trimming stripped 5 bases from V and 1 base from J, with 11 bases between. The CDR3 DNA reads TGTGCCAGCAGTCTACGACACTGGAACACTGAAGCTTTCTTT. Translating it yields CASSLRHWNTEAFF.

The chain combines TRBV7-9 with TRBJ2-1; 10 positions agree with TRBD2. Looked up from germline, CDR1 is SEHNR and CDR2 is FQNEAQ (reference sequence). CDR3 size: 17 residues. V trimming: 4 bases; J trimming: 4 bases; junction bases outside the gene matches: 10. CDR3 protein: CASSSHWTSGRYNEQFF. CDR3 DNA sequence: TGTGCCAGCAGCTCCCATTGGACTAGCGGTCGTTACAATGAGCAGTTCTTC.

This clonotype was found many times. The gene calls are TRBV12-3 or TRBV12-4 and TRBJ2-7; D ambiguous. The CDR3 consists of 12 residues. Deletions cut 6 bases from V and 2 bases from J, with 8 bases between. Here the CDR3 DNA reads TGTGCCAGCAGGCGCGGAACCTACGAGCAGTACTTC. Residues: CASRRGTYEQYF.

This clonotype was recorded many times. The V and J genes are TRBV7-9 and TRBJ1-1; a weak D match, TRBD1 (6 bases). Trimming shortened V by 3 bases and J by 0 bases, and 11 bases separated the two germline ends. Germline-derived CDR1 and CDR2 are SEHNR and FQNEAQ (reference sequence). This CDR3 is 15 amino acids long. CDR3: CASSFIRGLNTEAFF. The CDR3 bases are TGTGCCAGCAGCTTCATCAGGGGCCTGAACACTGAAGCTTTCTTT.

In its sample, this clonotype was seen a few times. The chain is built from TRBV18 and TRBJ2-7; D ambiguous. V was trimmed by 2 bases and J by 1 base, leaving 9 bases between them. CDR1 is KGHSH and CDR2 is LQKENI in the germline V gene. CDR3 size: 14 residues. The CDR3 spells CASSPSVKSYEQYF. DNA of the CDR3: TGTGCCAGCTCACCATCCGTAAAATCCTACGAGCAGTACTTC.

The chain employs TRBV5-5 and TRBJ2-1, with D perhaps matching TRBD2 (5 bases). The length of the CDR3 is 12 residues. From germline, CDR1 is SGHKS and CDR2 YYEKEE (reference sequence). Trimming took 3 bases from V and 7 from J, leaving 8 bases between them. The CDR3 sequence is CASSSRGNEQFF. In nucleotides, the CDR3 is TGTGCCAGCAGCTCAAGAGGGAATGAGCAGTTCTTC.

This clonotype was seen once. V gene TRBV6-1 combines with J gene TRBJ2-7; TRBD1 matches at 8 bases. The CDR3 extends over 15 amino acids. Germline trimming cut 2 bases from V and 2 bases from J; bases unmatched to any gene: 5. Germline V gene sequence: CDR1 MNHNS, CDR2 SASEGT. The DNA for the CDR3 is TGTGCCAGCAGTGAAACGGCAGGGGGCGCCTACGAGCAGTACTTC. Translated, it gives CASSETAGGAYEQYF.

There are a few counts of this clonotype. The V gene is TRBV20-1, the J gene TRBJ2-7, with TRBD2 matching over 9 bases. Trimming cost V 4 bases and J 6 bases; bases outside gene matches: 4. Per germline, CDR1 DFQATT and CDR2 SNEGSKA (reference sequence). The CDR3 totals 12 residues. CDR3 nucleotide sequence: TGCAGTGCTACTAGCGGGACCCTCGAGCAGTACTTC. Translation gives CSATSGTLEQYF.

This clonotype was seen at least ten times. The chain employs TRBV7-9 and TRBJ1-4, with D maybe TRBD1 (5 bases). V was cut by 3 bases and J by 7 bases, with 12 bases left in between. The CDR3 consists of 14 residues. In germline, CDR1 is SEHNR, CDR2 FQNEAQ (reference sequence). The CDR3 DNA is TGTGCCAGCAGCTTCACCGGGACGGCTGAAAAACTGTTTTTT. This encodes CASSFTGTAEKLFF.

This chain uses TRBV11-2 with TRBJ1-6; D not resolved. The CDR3 has 12 amino acids. CDR1 and CDR2 from the germline V gene are SGHAT and FQNNGV. V lost 4 bases, J lost 11 bases, and 9 bases lay in between. The CDR3 spells CASSSRETPLHF. DNA for the CDR3: TGTGCCAGCAGCTCGAGGGAAACACCCCTCCACTTT.

This clonotype was counted only a few times. The chain uses TRBV20-1 and TRBJ2-7; 8 nucleotides match TRBD2. CDR1 and CDR2 (germline): DFQATT, SNEGSKA (reference sequence). V lost 4 bases and J lost 2; bases outside the gene matches: 7. The CDR3 has 14 amino acids. CDR3 protein: CSANLAGVPYEQYF. In DNA form, the CDR3 reads TGCAGTGCTAACCTAGCGGGTGTCCCCTACGAGCAGTACTTC.

The chain recombines TRBV11-1 with TRBJ2-1; D remains ambiguous. This CDR3 spans 16 amino acids. CDR1 is SGHAT, CDR2 FQDESV, per germline (reference sequence). Trimming stripped 2 bases from V and 3 bases from J, with 14 bases between. CDR3 sequence reads: CASSLSPDTLYNEQFF. For the CDR3, the DNA is TGTGCCAGCAGCTTAAGTCCCGACACCCTCTACAATGAGCAGTTCTTC.